The clone carrying this T cell receptor beta chain was observed a handful of times. The antigen is undetermined. The V end lost 9 bases, the J end lost 8 bases, and 19 bases lay between the germline ends. The CDR3 has 13 amino acids. CDR1 is SNHLY and CDR2 is FYNNEI in the germline V gene. This entry belongs to a study of cytotoxic CD8 clonotypes in ibrutinib-treated CLL. Study background: A median around 12 months of treatment, range 6 to 36, preceded the collection of response samples. Study-wide results and caveats: Contraction or stability on treatment characterized the public clonotypes, which were uncommon. Measured clonality at baseline was greater than in age-matched healthy donors and tracked with circulating CD8+ T-cell counts.

TCRdb's copy holds only in-frame clones and misses some; the assay was immunoSEQ multiplex PCR. The sample has under 300,000 clones; roughly 74% are singletons. The clonotype comes from a human donor with chronic lymphocytic leukemia. V is TRBV2 and J is TRBJ1-2; possible D gene TRBD1, 5 bases. The sample in question was PBMCs, obtained after 24 months of ibrutinib treatment. The CDR3: CASPGKPGDGYTF. The CDR3 DNA reads as TGTGCCAGTCCAGGGAAGCCTGGAGACGGCTACACCTTC.